This T cell receptor beta chain stems from a study of T cells in Graves' hyperthyroidism and ophthalmopathy. Study-wide findings and caveats: Model-based prediction identified ophthalmopathy a median 6.5 months prior to its onset.

This clonotype was detected many times. Its cognate antigen is unknown. Researchers amplified the TCR beta CDR3 regions from RNA transcripts. The HTBI primer set was used in a first-round RT-PCR of the TCR CDR3. TCRdb used MiXCR to reprocess the multiplex PCR reads, holding one entry per CDR3 protein. This repertoire shows some 600,000 distinct CDR3 sequences, approximately 13% found once; its top ten account for 5.5% to 7.5%. The sequenced sample consisted of blood. This receptor was obtained from a woman under 40 with Graves' hyperthyroidism that later progressed to Graves' ophthalmopathy.

This CDR3 reads CASSLGRGQGPPYGYTF. The CDR3 region has the DNA TGTGCCAGCAGCTTAGGGCGCGGACAGGGGCCGCCCTATGGCTACACCTTC. The rearrangement joins TRBV11-2 to TRBJ1-2, with TRBD1 identical over 9 bases. CDR3 length: 17 amino acids. Trimming cost V 1 base and J 4 bases; bases outside gene matches: 10. The germline CDR1 and CDR2 sequences are SGHAT and FQNNGV.